This T cell receptor beta chain was sequenced during a study of T cell responses to AZD1222 COVID-19 vaccine. Remarks on this clone: Its target is not known.

Germline CDR1 is LNHDA and CDR2 is SQIVND (reference sequence). This CDR3 contains 17 residues. Unmatched junction bases numbered 14, after V lost 6 bases and J lost 4 bases. Study-wide results and caveats: CD4 TCRs associated with vaccination spanned spike, dominating at 160-218 and 743-854.

Repertoires were generated with immunoSEQ multiplex PCR, while TCRdb's copy carries only in-frame clones and drops some. The table lists 100,000 or so clones, 85% to 90% of them singletons. The TCR comes from an adult in good health. Sequenced material: peripheral blood, taken on day 0 of AZD1222 vaccination. The rearrangement joins TRBV19 to TRBJ1-2; 10 bases fit TRBD1. This CDR3 is CASRERTGGVSPYGYTF. CDR3 bases: TGTGCCAGTAGAGAACGGACAGGGGGGGTATCGCCCTATGGCTACACCTTC. Combining the CDR3 with reference TRBV19 and TRBJ1-2 gives the whole variable domain DGGITQSPKYLFRKEGQNVTLSCEQNLNHDAMYWYRQDPGQGLRLIYYSQIVNDFQKGDIAEGYSVSREKKESFPLTVTSAQKNPTAFYLCASRERTGGVSPYGYTFGSGTRLTVV.